One TCR beta chain is described in this entry. This clonotype was recorded a few times. Its recognized antigen is unknown. Per-base qualities were not stored, and no clone one base away is much larger. The data were obtained in a study of circulating CD8 cells and anti-PD-1 response in melanoma (dated by TCRdb to 2018 to 2020). About the study as a whole: Nivolumab was administered to patients intravenously at 3 mg/kg every 2 weeks. The melanoma cohort included around 13 patients, of whom seven received anti-PD-1 as first-line therapy and six had previously received targeted therapy or immunotherapy. Responders were defined as patients showing complete or partial responses, and non-responders as patients showing stable or progressive disease (RECIST v1.1). The TCR repertoire analysis included roughly eleven melanoma patients, of whom 7 were non-responders and 4 were responders. On on-treatment samples, PD-1 was detected using a biotinylated anti-human IgG4 antibody.

Paper-wide results and their limitations: Repertoires were found to be largely private between subsets, with under 7.5% of TRB clonotypes shared at M1, and the highest sharing was observed between DPOS and TIGIT. The cohort mixed treatment-naive and previously treated patients, which the authors noted could influence results. Because tumor material was not accessible, tumor reactivity was instead assessed by peptide assays on expanded sorted subsets. The highest diversity was observed in the DNEG repertoire, similar and higher clonality was shown by the PD-1 and DPOS repertoires, and the lowest diversity was found in the TIGIT repertoires. The published TCR repertoire comparisons used only baseline and M1 samples from a small cohort with few responders. Because material was limited, most experiments were generally run without replicates.

The reads were generated on a NextSeq 500. Starting from about 15 ng of total RNA, TCR libraries were made with the QIAseq Immune Repertoire RNA Library Kit, Human TCR Panel. TCR libraries were sequenced on an Illumina NextSeq with a Mid Output V2 kit, and asymmetric 261x41 paired-end reads were used. Every TCR library was diluted to 3 to 5 nM, then pooled, denatured and loaded at roughly 0.91 pM. Per the source publication's procedure: Processing of the TCR FASTQ files took place in the QIAGEN GeneGlobe Data Analysis Center, and downstream analysis was done in R 3.5.2. Clonality was calculated as one minus the Shannon entropy normalized by the log of the number of unique productive sequences. Fisher exact tests at 5% FDR, run separately within each subset, picked out TRA or TRB clonotypes whose abundance differed between baseline and M1. Differentially abundant clonotypes were grouped as emerging, expanding, contracting or non-expanding/contracting. Morisita's overlap index was used to measure repertoire overlap between patients. The raw public reads went through TCRdb reprocessing: fastp at Q25, MiXCR clone calling, in-frame beta chains kept. CDR3 protein sequences are deduplicated, and each keeps its most common genes and DNA. TCRdb, not the authors, supplied the V and J calls. The sample table records more than 850 distinct CDR3 sequences; 5.5% to 7% of these occur just once. The ten largest clones capture under 7% of the sample.

The CDR3 goes from the cysteine to the phenylalanine over 14 residues. Only CDR3 DNA is held: 42 bases, read in frame from base 1. Trimming removed 1 base from V and 2 bases from J, leaving 9 bases between the germline ends. As encoded in the germline V gene (reference sequence), CDR1 is LNHDA while CDR2 is SQIVND. A BD FACSAria II cell sorter was used to sort four subsets, defined by PD-1 and/or TIGIT, from live CD3+CD8+TCRalphabeta+ cells. To characterize how relevant each subset is to anti-PD-1 therapy response, circulating CD8 T cells were sorted into four subsets based on PD-1 and TIGIT expression. Both TCR alpha and TCR beta chains were sequenced from each sorted CD8 T-cell subset. Peripheral blood was collected at three points: before the first anti-PD-1 injection, after two injections and after four injections. PBMCs were isolated immediately by Ficoll gradient centrifugation. Until use, PBMCs were stored frozen in liquid nitrogen in RPMI containing 20% FCS and about 9.4% DMSO. After thawing, PBMCs were stained with a viability dye plus antibodies against CD3, CD8alpha, TCRalphabeta, PD-1 and TIGIT. The RNeasy Kit was used to extract total RNA, and all samples came in with a RIN above 7.

The material sequenced was CD8+ T cells from PBMCs, taken at baseline or after one month of anti-PD-1 therapy (not recorded which). The chain employs TRBV19 and TRBJ2-7; the D region possibly corresponds to TRBD1 (5 bases align). This receptor was obtained from a human donor with melanoma. The CDR3 has the sequence CASSIVQGAYEQYF. The nucleotides read TGTGCCAGTAGTATAGTCCAGGGTGCCTACGAGCAGTACTTC.